This T cell receptor beta chain originates from a study of shared clonotypes between healthy human individuals. The wider study: The composition of the donors was a couple of women and a few men aged 18 to 49. Three plates were used per donor for CD4 naive, three for CD4 memory, two for CD8 naive and one for CD8 memory.

Data came from immunoSEQ multiplex PCR; TCRdb stores just in-frame clones and leaves some out. The sample consists of some 650,000 clones, around 97% of them appearing once. Regarding the study as a whole: On the whole, naive subsets had larger estimated richness than memory subsets had.

The germline V gene has CDR1 MNHEY and CDR2 SVGAGI. Trimming shortened V by 6 bases and J by 4 bases, and 17 bases separated the two germline ends. This CDR3 region has 15 residues. As regards this clone: Its antigen is not identified.

The source material was naive CD4+ T cells sorted from blood. Noted subset: CD45RA+ positively selected. The chain joins TRBV6-5 to TRBJ2-3, with D perhaps matching TRBD1 (5 bases). This sequence was found in a woman in her twenties or thirties in good health. CDR3 sequence (DNA): TGTGCCAGCAGCAGACAGCCACTTGGGGCAGATACGCAGTATTTT. It translates to CASSRQPLGADTQYF.